The 12 T cell receptor beta chains below were found in one sample sequenced in a study of blood T cells in healthy people across ages (dated by TCRdb to between 2014 and 2017). Libraries were built with 5' RACE. Sequenced using an Illumina HiSeq 2500. A second PCR of roughly 6 to 12 cycles was run with a J-beta primer mix and a sample-barcoded 5' primer. TCRdb applied fastp at Q25 and MiXCR to the public reads, then kept only in-frame beta chains. For every CDR3 protein sequence, its rows merge into one entry that carries the most common genes and DNA. This sample holds approximately 1.5 million distinct CDR3 sequences; roughly 30% were observed only once. The ten biggest clones cover 11% of the sample. The sequencing input was blood. All receptors derive from a woman in her thirties in good health.

There are a few counts of this clonotype. V gene TRBV6-2 or TRBV6-3 combines with J gene TRBJ2-7; TRBD1 matches 7 bases. Looked up from germline, CDR1 is MNHEY and CDR2 is SVGEGT. Trimming at V came to 11 bases and at J to 3 bases, leaving 10 bases not matched to a gene. The CDR3 contains 13 residues. The CDR3 bases are TGTGCCGGTTCTCGACAGGGTGGCTACGAGCAGTACTTC. This translates into CAGSRQGGYEQYF.

This rearrangement joins TRBV6-2 or TRBV6-3 to TRBJ2-3; weak D call: TRBD2 (6 bases). The CDR3 is made up of 17 amino acids. V lost 0 bases and J lost 5, with 18 bases in between. The germline CDR1 and CDR2 sequences are MNHEY and SVGEGT. In DNA form, the CDR3 reads TGTGCCAGCAGTTACTCCTATAGCGGCCCCCATGGAGATACGCAGTATTTT. Translation: CASSYSYSGPHGDTQYF.

This clonotype was seen more than once but under ten times. The chain couples TRBV29-1 to TRBJ1-1; D remains ambiguous. Deletions cut 4 bases from V and 1 base from J, with 16 bases between. The CDR3 sequence is 15 residues long. CDR1 and CDR2 from the germline V gene are SQVTM and ANQGSEA. This CDR3 is CSVVPVRVTNTEAFF. The CDR3 region has the DNA TGCAGCGTTGTACCTGTTCGAGTGACGAACACTGAAGCTTTCTTT.

This clonotype was seen more than once but under ten times. The V and J genes are TRBV5-1 and TRBJ2-7; possibly TRBD1 for D (6 bases). The ends were cut back, 0 bases at V and 5 bases at J, with 15 bases in the middle. This CDR3 region has 15 residues. The germline V gene encodes CDR1 SGHRS and CDR2 YFSETQ. The CDR3 nucleotides are TGCGCCAGCAGCTTGGAAGGTCAGGGGTGGCACGAGCAGTACTTC. It yields the protein CASSLEGQGWHEQYF.

There are many counts of this clonotype. The germline gene is not matched at one end of the junction; a read error may be the cause. The rearrangement joins TRBV5-1 to TRBJ2-5; 7 bases fit TRBD1. Germline V lookup: CDR1 SGHRS, CDR2 YFSETQ. This CDR3 is 14 amino acids long. CDR3 residues: CASSLEGARETQYF. The CDR3 DNA reads TGTGCCAGCAGCTTAGAGGGGGCGAGGGAGACCCAGTACTTC. Complete variable domain (other parts from reference TRBV5-1 and TRBJ2-5): KAGVTQTPRYLIKTRGQQVTLSCSPISGHRSVSWYQQTPGQGLQFLFEYFSETQRNKGNFPGRFSGRQFSNSRSEMNVSTLELGDSALYLCASSLEGARETQYFGPGTRLLVL.

V is TRBV6-1 and J is TRBJ1-5; D unclear. V was trimmed by 5 bases and J by 9 bases, leaving 14 bases between them. The CDR3 consists of 13 residues. The germline gives CDR1 MNHNS, CDR2 SASEGT. In DNA, the CDR3 is TGTGCCAGCAGTACCGGGCAAATCGGGCCCCAGCATTTT. Amino acid sequence: CASSTGQIGPQHF.

The rearrangement links TRBV5-1 to TRBJ1-4, with D possibly being TRBD1 (6 bases). Trimming cost V 4 bases and J 8 bases, with 15 bases left between them. The CDR3 runs to 14 residues. The germline gives CDR1 SGHRS, CDR2 YFSETQ. CDR3 in amino acids: CASSKGQTEEKLFF. The CDR3 nucleotides read TGCGCCAGCAGCAAGGGACAAACGGAAGAAAAACTGTTTTTT.

This chain uses TRBV12-3 or TRBV12-4 with TRBJ2-1; 12 positions agree with TRBD1. Trimming took 3 bases from V and 8 from J; bases not matched to a gene: 11. The CDR3 has 17 amino acids. This CDR3 is CASSFVLPGQGAHEQFF. The CDR3 DNA is TGTGCCAGCAGTTTCGTCCTACCGGGACAGGGGGCACATGAGCAGTTCTTC.

The rearrangement links TRBV5-1 to TRBJ1-1; 11 nucleotides align to TRBD1. Germline V gives CDR1 SGHRS, CDR2 YFSETQ. After removal of 4 bases from V and 6 bases from J, the junction contained 5 bases not matched to a gene. This CDR3 has 14 residues. This CDR3 is CASSGTGGGAEAFF. CDR3 DNA sequence: TGCGCCAGCAGCGGGACAGGGGGTGGCGCTGAAGCTTTCTTT.

This clonotype was detected ten times or more. The chain employs TRBV12-3 or TRBV12-4 and TRBJ2-5, with no clear D. The CDR3 length is 13 residues. Trimming stripped 0 bases from V and 2 bases from J, with 4 bases between. The CDR3 DNA is TGTGCCAGCAGTTTAGCGGAACAAGAGACCCAGTACTTC. Amino acids: CASSLAEQETQYF.

A few counts support this clonotype. V gene TRBV28 combines with J gene TRBJ2-7; 15 nucleotides agree with TRBD2. This CDR3 has 16 amino acids. V shed 4 bases, J shed 5 bases, and the junction held 6 bases outside the gene matches. Germline values: CDR1 MDHEN, CDR2 SYDVKM. The CDR3 DNA is TGTGCCAGCAGTTCGGGACTAGCGGGAGGTTTCAACGAGCAGTACTTC. Its translation: CASSSGLAGGFNEQYF.

This chain links TRBV11-2 with TRBJ2-6, with TRBD1 as a possible D gene (5 bases). Trimming shortened V by 10 bases and J by 3 bases, and 13 bases separated the two germline ends. The CDR3 length is 14 residues. Germline loops: CDR1 SGHAT, CDR2 FQNNGV. The CDR3: CAILGVFGANVLTF. CDR3 nucleotide sequence: TGTGCCATCCTAGGGGTTTTTGGGGCCAACGTCCTGACTTTC.